Below are 20 T cell receptor beta chains sequenced from a single sample in a study of Ad26.COV2.S vaccination and SARS-CoV-2 variants. Repertoires were generated with immunoSEQ multiplex PCR, while TCRdb's copy carries only in-frame clones and drops some. There are 350,000 to 400,000 clones in the sample; 75% to 90% occur only once, and more than 3% lies in the top ten. The sample's treatment: some 20 received Ad26.COV2.S at low or high dose, single or two shots; roughly 5 received placebo; per-sample allocation not given. Day 63 after the first vaccine or placebo injection was the time point for sampling. Here the sequenced sample was peripheral blood, taken in a trial of Ad26.COV2.S vaccine versus placebo. These TCRs come from a person between 18 and 60 years old who received the Ad26.COV2.S COVID-19 vaccine or a placebo.

J is TRBJ1-4 and V is TRBV30; 7 bases line up with TRBD1. Per the germline V gene, CDR1 is GTSNPN and CDR2 is SVGIG (reference sequence). This CDR3 comprises 14 residues. J gave up 8 bases and V 1 base, and 7 bases lay outside the gene matches. The CDR3 loop reads CAWSETGLREKLFF. The CDR3 DNA sequence: TGTGCCTGGAGTGAGACAGGGTTACGGGAAAAACTGTTTTTT.

The rearrangement links TRBV5-1 to TRBJ2-3; D may be TRBD1 or TRBD2 (5 bases each). The CDR3 totals 15 residues. Germline V gene data show CDR1 as SGHRS and CDR2 as YFSETQ. Trimming stripped 4 bases from V and 6 bases from J, with 18 bases between. The CDR3 is CASSVGPLEGDTQYF. The CDR3 bases are TGCGCCAGCAGCGTGGGACCCCTCGAGGGGGATACGCAGTATTTT. Full variable domain (outside the CDR3, taken from reference TRBV5-1 and TRBJ2-3): KAGVTQTPRYLIKTRGQQVTLSCSPISGHRSVSWYQQTPGQGLQFLFEYFSETQRNKGNFPGRFSGRQFSNSRSEMNVSTLELGDSALYLCASSVGPLEGDTQYFGPGTRLTVL.

The V gene is TRBV2, the J gene TRBJ1-1; no reliable D call. Trimming removed 7 bases from V and 1 base from J, with 7 bases in between. The CDR3 is made up of 12 amino acids. Per the germline V gene, CDR1 is SNHLY and CDR2 is FYNNEI. The CDR3 reads CASNRGNTEAFF. CDR3 nucleotides: TGTGCCAGCAATCGGGGGAACACTGAAGCTTTCTTT.

The V and J genes are TRBV7-2 and TRBJ1-1; possibly TRBD1 for D (6 bases). The germline CDR1 and CDR2 sequences are SGHTA and FQGNSA. V lost 5 bases, J lost 1 base, and 14 bases lay in between. The CDR3 spans 15 residues. CDR3 in amino acids: CASSVEGGRNTEAFF. DNA for the CDR3: TGTGCCAGCAGCGTGGAGGGGGGCCGGAACACTGAAGCTTTCTTT.

V is TRBV7-2 and J is TRBJ2-1; 9 bases fit TRBD2. The germline gives CDR1 SGHTA, CDR2 FQGNSA. The CDR3 covers 15 residues. With 1 base clipped from V and 9 bases from J, the junction kept 7 bases outside the gene matches. CDR3 coding DNA: TGTGCCAGCAGCTTAGTTGTTAGCGGGGGCGGTGAGCAGTTCTTC. Its translation is CASSLVVSGGGEQFF.

The chain combines TRBV5-6 with TRBJ2-7; 13 nucleotides align to TRBD2. In germline, CDR1 is SGHDT, CDR2 YYEEEE. After removal of 3 bases from V and 7 bases from J, the junction contained 16 bases not matched to a gene. The CDR3 runs to 18 residues. CDR3 sequence (DNA): TGTGCCAGCAGCTGGCGGACTAGCGGGGGTAAGGGCTTTTGGGAGCAGTACTTC. It is translated as CASSWRTSGGKGFWEQYF.

The genes are TRBV5-4 and TRBJ2-7; 8 positions match TRBD2. The CDR3 is made up of 13 amino acids. J lost 2 bases, V lost 4 bases, and 2 bases had no gene match. Germline loops: CDR1 SGHNT, CDR2 YYREEE (reference sequence). CDR3 region: CASSTRGAYEQYF. CDR3 nucleotides: TGTGCCAGCAGCACGCGGGGGGCCTACGAGCAGTACTTC.

The chain recombines TRBV7-9 with TRBJ2-5; 9 bases match TRBD2. CDR1 SEHNR and CDR2 FQNEAQ come from the germline V gene (reference sequence). CDR3 length: 16 residues. With 5 bases clipped from V and 5 bases from J, the junction kept 12 bases outside the gene matches. CDR3 DNA: TGTGCCAGCAGCGTAAGCGGCGGGGGGGCGATTGAGACCCAGTACTTC. Protein: CASSVSGGGAIETQYF. Filled out from reference TRBV7-9 and TRBJ2-5, the complete variable domain reads DTGVSQNPRHKITKRGQNVTFRCDPISEHNRLYWYRQTLGQGPEFLTYFQNEAQLEKSRLLSDRFSAERPKGSFSTLEIQRTEQGDSAMYLCASSVSGGGAIETQYFGPGTRLLVL.

The V gene is TRBV19, the J gene TRBJ1-1, with 10 bases lining up with TRBD1. Trimming at V came to 4 bases and at J to 0 bases, leaving 8 bases not matched to a gene. In germline, CDR1 is LNHDA, CDR2 SQIVND (reference sequence). The CDR3 is made up of 17 amino acids. The CDR3 region is CASSTRQGALMNTEAFF. The CDR3 DNA reads as TGTGCCAGTAGTACGAGACAGGGGGCCCTCATGAACACTGAAGCTTTCTTT.

The genes are TRBV2 and TRBJ1-6; 9 bases line up with TRBD1. The V and J ends lost 7 bases and 9 bases, in that order; junction bases with no gene match: 7. The CDR3 has 14 residues. Per germline, CDR1 SNHLY and CDR2 FYNNEI. The CDR3 sequence: CASNGQGLRSPLHF. The CDR3 DNA follows: TGTGCCAGCAATGGACAGGGGTTGCGTTCACCCCTCCACTTT.

The genes are TRBV5-1 and TRBJ2-1; the D call may be TRBD1 or TRBD2 (5 bases each). The CDR3 contains 16 residues. The germline CDR1 and CDR2 sequences are SGHRS and YFSETQ. Trimming left V 4 bases short and J 8 bases short, with 22 bases between. The CDR3 DNA sequence: TGCGCCAGCAGCCCCGAGCCGGGGACGGCAAAGGATGAGCAGTTCTTC. Encoded protein: CASSPEPGTAKDEQFF.

V and J are TRBV5-1 and TRBJ2-2; 8 positions agree with TRBD1. Germline V lookup: CDR1 SGHRS, CDR2 YFSETQ. Losses at the gene ends were 4 bases for V and 5 bases for J; bases not matched to a gene: 4. The CDR3 spans 14 residues. The DNA of the CDR3 is TGCGCCAGCAGCGGACAGGGAAATACCGGGGAGCTGTTTTTT. Translating it yields CASSGQGNTGELFF.

The chain is built from TRBV6-5 and TRBJ1-2; a possible D gene is TRBD1 (6 bases). Trimming stripped 6 bases from V and 8 bases from J, with 16 bases between. This CDR3 has 13 residues. Germline lookup yields CDR1 MNHEY and CDR2 SVGAGI. The CDR3 DNA reads TGTGCCAGCAGGGCAAACAGGGCCTCCGGCTACACCTTC. Residues: CASRANRASGYTF.

This clone showed up just once. The chain uses TRBV6-6 and TRBJ2-7; D possibly corresponds to TRBD1 (6 bases). V gave up 6 bases and J gave up 3 bases, with 12 bases separating them. CDR3 size: 13 residues. CDR1 is MNHNY, CDR2 SVGAGI, per germline (reference sequence). The CDR3 loop is CASREQGLYEQYF. CDR3 bases: TGTGCCAGCAGGGAACAGGGCCTCTACGAGCAGTACTTC.

This clone came up once. The rearrangement joins TRBV11-3 to TRBJ2-7; D may be TRBD1 (5 bases). V was pared by 6 bases and J by 0 bases, with 9 bases between. The CDR3 extends over 13 amino acids. Germline V gene data show CDR1 as SGHNT and CDR2 as YENEEA. CDR3 DNA: TGTGCCAGCAGTGTGGACAACTCCTACGAGCAGTACTTC. Protein sequence: CASSVDNSYEQYF. The full variable domain, completed using reference TRBV11-3 and TRBJ2-7, is EAGVVQSPRYKIIEKKQPVAFWCNPISGHNTLYWYLQNLGQGPELLIRYENEEAVDDSQLPKDRFSAERLKGVDSTLKIQPAELGDSAVYLCASSVDNSYEQYFGPGTRLTVT.

The chain joins TRBV10-2 to TRBJ1-5; D might be TRBD1 (6 bases). V was trimmed by 0 bases and J by 7 bases, leaving 10 bases between them. Looked up from germline, CDR1 is WSHSY and CDR2 is SAAADI. The CDR3 extends over 14 amino acids. The CDR3 nucleotides read TGCGCCAGCAGTGAGTCCAGGGGCAGCCAGCCCCAGCATTTT. Protein product: CASSESRGSQPQHF.

The chain links TRBV18 to TRBJ2-1; 9 bases fit TRBD1. V was clipped by 3 bases and J by 3 bases; unmatched bases: 3. This CDR3 has 15 amino acids. Germline V gene lookup returns CDR1 KGHSH and CDR2 LQKENI. CDR3 sequence: CASSPRQGGYNEQFF. The DNA for the CDR3 is TGTGCCAGCTCACCGAGACAGGGGGGCTACAATGAGCAGTTCTTC.

V usage is TRBV3-1 (or the pseudogene TRBV3-2) and J usage is TRBJ1-1, with D hard to call. Trimming took off 5 bases at V and 0 bases at J, with 7 bases between the two ends. The CDR3 contains 13 residues. The germline V gene has CDR1 LGHDT and CDR2 YNNKEL (reference sequence). The DNA of the CDR3 is TGTGCCAGCAGCTTGCGGTTGAACACTGAAGCTTTCTTT. Protein sequence: CASSLRLNTEAFF.

The rearrangement uses TRBV5-6 and TRBJ2-1; D may be TRBD1 (5 bases). Germline V gene lookup returns CDR1 SGHDT and CDR2 YYEEEE. V lost 5 bases and J lost 1, with 13 bases in between. The CDR3 length is 15 residues. This chain's CDR3 is CASRSGKGSYNEQFF. DNA for the CDR3: TGTGCCAGCAGATCAGGGAAGGGGTCCTACAATGAGCAGTTCTTC.

The CDR3, as DNA: TGTGCCAGCAGTTACAGGACCCAGACAGCTTTCTTT. This translates into CASSYRTQTAFF. The chain is built from TRBV6-2 or TRBV6-3 and TRBJ1-1, with D uncertain. V was cut by 2 bases and J by 10 bases, with 11 bases left in between. Germline V CDR1 and CDR2: MNHEY, SVGEGT. The length of the CDR3 is 12 residues.